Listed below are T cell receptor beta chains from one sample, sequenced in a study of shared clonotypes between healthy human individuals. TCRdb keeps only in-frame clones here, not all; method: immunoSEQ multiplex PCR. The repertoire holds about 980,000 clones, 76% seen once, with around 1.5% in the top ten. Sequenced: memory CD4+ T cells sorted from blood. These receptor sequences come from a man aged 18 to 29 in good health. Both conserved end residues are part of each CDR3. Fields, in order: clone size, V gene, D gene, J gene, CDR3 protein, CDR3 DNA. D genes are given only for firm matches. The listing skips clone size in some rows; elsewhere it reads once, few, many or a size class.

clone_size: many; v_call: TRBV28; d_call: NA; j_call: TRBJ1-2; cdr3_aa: CASSSTGTQSLRTF; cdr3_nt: TGTGCCAGCAGTTCTACAGGGACCCAGTCGTTGCGCACCTTC
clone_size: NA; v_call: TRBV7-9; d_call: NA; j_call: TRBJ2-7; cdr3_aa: CASSLGGPYEQYF; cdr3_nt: TGTGCCAGCAGCTTAGGGGGCCCCTACGAGCAGTACTTC
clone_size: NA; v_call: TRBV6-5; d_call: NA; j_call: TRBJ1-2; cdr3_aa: CASSEGYGYTF; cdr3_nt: TGTGCCAGCAGTGAGGGCTATGGCTACACCTTC
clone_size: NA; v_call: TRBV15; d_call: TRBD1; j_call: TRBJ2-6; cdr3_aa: CATSPGQGEGGANVLTF; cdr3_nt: TGTGCCACCAGTCCGGGACAGGGGGAAGGTGGGGCCAACGTCCTGACTTTC
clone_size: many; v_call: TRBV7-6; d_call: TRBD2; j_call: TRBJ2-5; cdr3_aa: CASSLGLAGGRPQYF; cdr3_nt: TGTGCCAGCAGCCTCGGACTAGCGGGGGGGCGACCCCAGTACTTC
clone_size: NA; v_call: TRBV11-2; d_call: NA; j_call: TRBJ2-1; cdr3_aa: CASSLGRVNEQFF; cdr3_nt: TGTGCCAGCAGCTTAGGAAGGGTCAATGAGCAGTTCTTC
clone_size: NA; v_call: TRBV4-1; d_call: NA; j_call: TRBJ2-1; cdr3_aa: CASSQEGQTSSYNEQFF; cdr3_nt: TGCGCCAGCAGCCAAGAAGGACAGACGAGCTCCTACAATGAGCAGTTCTTC
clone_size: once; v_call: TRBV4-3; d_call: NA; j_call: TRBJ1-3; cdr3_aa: CASSQDPGVGGNTIYF; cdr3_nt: TGCGCCAGCAGCCAAGATCCGGGGGTTGGAGGAAACACCATATATTTT
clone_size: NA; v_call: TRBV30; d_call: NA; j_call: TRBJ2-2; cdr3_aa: CAWRGNGASKTGELFF; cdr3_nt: TGTGCCTGGAGAGGAAATGGGGCCAGTAAGACCGGGGAGCTGTTTTTT
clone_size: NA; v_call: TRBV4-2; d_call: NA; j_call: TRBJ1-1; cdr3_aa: CASSHTRTEAFF; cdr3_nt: TGTGCCAGCAGCCATACCCGGACAGAAGCTTTCTTT
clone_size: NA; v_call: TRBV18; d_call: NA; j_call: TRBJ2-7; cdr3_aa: CASSPPGRVGSYEQYF; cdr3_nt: TGTGCCAGCTCACCACCGGGCAGGGTGGGCTCCTACGAGCAGTACTTC
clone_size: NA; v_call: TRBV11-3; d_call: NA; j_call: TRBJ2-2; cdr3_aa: CASSRLQKGELFF; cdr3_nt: TGTGCCAGCAGCCGCCTCCAAAAGGGAGAGCTGTTTTTT
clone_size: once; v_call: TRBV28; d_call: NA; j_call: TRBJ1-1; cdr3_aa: CASSFSRGQGTEAFF; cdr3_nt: TGTGCCAGCAGTTTTTCCCGGGGCCAAGGCACTGAAGCTTTCTTT
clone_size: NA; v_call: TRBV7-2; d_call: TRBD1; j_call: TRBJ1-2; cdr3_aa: CASSSGQIRGGYTF; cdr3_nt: TGTGCCAGCAGCTCGGGACAGATCCGCGGAGGCTACACCTTC
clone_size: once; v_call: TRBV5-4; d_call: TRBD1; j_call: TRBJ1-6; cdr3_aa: CASSFGDRENSPLHF; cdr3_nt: TGTGCCAGCAGCTTTGGGGACAGGGAAAATTCACCCCTCCACTTT
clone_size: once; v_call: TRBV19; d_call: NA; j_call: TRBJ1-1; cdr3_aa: CASSIPRDLKTEAFF; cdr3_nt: TGTGCCAGTAGTATTCCCAGGGACCTTAAGACTGAAGCTTTCTTT
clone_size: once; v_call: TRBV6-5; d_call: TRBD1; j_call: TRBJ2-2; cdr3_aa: CASSRTGDPGELFF; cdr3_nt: TGTGCCAGCAGCAGGACAGGGGACCCCGGGGAGCTGTTTTTT
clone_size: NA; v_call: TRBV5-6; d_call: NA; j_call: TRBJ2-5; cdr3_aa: CASSTRETQYF; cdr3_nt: TGTGCCAGCAGCACACGGGAGACCCAGTACTTC
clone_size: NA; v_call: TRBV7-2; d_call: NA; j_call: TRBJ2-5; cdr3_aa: CASRNTETQYF; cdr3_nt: TGTGCCAGCAGGAATACGGAGACCCAGTACTTC
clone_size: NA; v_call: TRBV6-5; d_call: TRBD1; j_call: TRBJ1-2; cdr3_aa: CASGQEAEFYGYTF; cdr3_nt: TGTGCCAGCGGACAGGAAGCTGAGTTCTATGGCTACACCTTC
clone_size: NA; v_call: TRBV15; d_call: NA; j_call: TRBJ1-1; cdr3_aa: CATSPLWTEAFF; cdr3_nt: TGTGCCACCAGCCCCCTGTGGACTGAAGCTTTCTTT
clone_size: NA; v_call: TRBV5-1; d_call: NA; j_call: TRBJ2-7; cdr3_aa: CASSLDVYYEQYF; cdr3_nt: TGCGCCAGCAGCTTGGACGTTTACTACGAGCAGTACTTC
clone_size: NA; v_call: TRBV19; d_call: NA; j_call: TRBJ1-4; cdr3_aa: CASSQGRALANEKLFF; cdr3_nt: TGTGCCAGTAGTCAGGGCAGGGCGTTGGCTAATGAAAAACTGTTTTTT
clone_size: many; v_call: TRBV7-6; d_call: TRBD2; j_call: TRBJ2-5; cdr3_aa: CASSPTQRDQETQYF; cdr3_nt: TGTGCCAGCAGCCCCACCCAGCGGGATCAAGAGACCCAGTACTTC
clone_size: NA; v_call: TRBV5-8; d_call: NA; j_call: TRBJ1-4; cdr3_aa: CASSLAGATREKLFF; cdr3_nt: TGTGCCAGCAGCCTAGCAGGGGCCACGAGGGAAAAACTGTTTTTT
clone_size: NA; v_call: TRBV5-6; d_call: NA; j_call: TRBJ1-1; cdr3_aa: CASSSYTEAFF; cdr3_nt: TGTGCCAGCAGCTCGTACACTGAAGCTTTCTTT
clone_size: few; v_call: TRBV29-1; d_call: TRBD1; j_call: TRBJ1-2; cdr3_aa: CSVVTGGQAYGYTF; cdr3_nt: TGCAGCGTAGTGACTGGGGGACAGGCCTATGGCTACACCTTC
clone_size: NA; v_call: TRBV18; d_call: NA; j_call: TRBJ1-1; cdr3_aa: CASSPFSGDIAEAFF; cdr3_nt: TGTGCCAGCTCACCCTTCTCGGGGGATATCGCTGAAGCTTTCTTT
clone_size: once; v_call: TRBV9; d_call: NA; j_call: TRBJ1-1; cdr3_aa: CASSVGGPPNTEAFF; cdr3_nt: TGTGCCAGCAGCGTAGGGGGGCCACCGAACACTGAAGCTTTCTTT
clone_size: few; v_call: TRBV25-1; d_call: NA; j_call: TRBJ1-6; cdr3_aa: CASRQLGIDASPLHF; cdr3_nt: TGTGCCAGCAGACAATTGGGTATAGATGCTTCACCCCTCCACTTT
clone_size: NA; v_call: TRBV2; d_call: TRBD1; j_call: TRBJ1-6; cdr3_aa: CASRWDRGNSPLHF; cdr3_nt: TGTGCCAGCAGGTGGGACAGGGGTAATTCACCCCTCCACTTT
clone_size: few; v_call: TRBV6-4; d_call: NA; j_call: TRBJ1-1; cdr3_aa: CASSDGGMGEAFF; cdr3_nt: TGTGCCAGCAGTGACGGCGGAATGGGTGAAGCTTTCTTT
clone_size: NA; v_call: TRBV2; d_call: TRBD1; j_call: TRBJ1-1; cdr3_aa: CASSESAGGGTEAFF; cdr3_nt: TGTGCCAGCAGTGAGTCGGCAGGGGGCGGCACTGAAGCTTTCTTT
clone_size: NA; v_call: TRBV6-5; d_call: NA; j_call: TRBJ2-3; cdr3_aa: CASRSASERPYF; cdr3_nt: TGTGCCAGCAGGTCGGCGTCTGAGCGTCCGTATTTT
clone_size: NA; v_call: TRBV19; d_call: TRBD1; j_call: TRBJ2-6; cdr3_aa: CASSAGTGGLSGANVLTF; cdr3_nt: TGTGCCAGTAGTGCCGGGACAGGGGGGCTCTCTGGGGCCAACGTCCTGACTTTC
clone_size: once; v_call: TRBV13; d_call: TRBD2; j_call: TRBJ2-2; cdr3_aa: CASSSSLAGANTGELFF; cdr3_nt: TGTGCCAGCAGCTCCAGTCTAGCGGGGGCAAACACCGGGGAGCTGTTTTTT
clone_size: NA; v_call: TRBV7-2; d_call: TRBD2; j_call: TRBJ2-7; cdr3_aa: CASSLALREGVYEQYF; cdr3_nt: TGTGCCAGCAGCTTAGCGCTGCGGGAGGGCGTGTACGAGCAGTACTTC
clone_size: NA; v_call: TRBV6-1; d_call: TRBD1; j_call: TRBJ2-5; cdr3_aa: CASSLGTGGRETQYF; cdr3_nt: TGTGCCAGCAGCCTCGGGACAGGGGGCCGGGAGACCCAGTACTTC
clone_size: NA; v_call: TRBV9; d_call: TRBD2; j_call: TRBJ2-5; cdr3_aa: CASSVDPSGQETQYF; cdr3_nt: TGTGCCAGCAGCGTAGATCCTAGCGGCCAAGAGACCCAGTACTTC
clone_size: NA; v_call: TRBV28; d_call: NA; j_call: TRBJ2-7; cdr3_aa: CASSTGQRYEQYF; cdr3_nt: TGTGCCAGCAGTACCGGACAGAGATACGAGCAGTACTTC
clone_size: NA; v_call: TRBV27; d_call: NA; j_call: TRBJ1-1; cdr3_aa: CASSLSPGLNTEAFF; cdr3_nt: TGTGCCAGCAGTTTATCGCCGGGTTTGAACACTGAAGCTTTCTTT
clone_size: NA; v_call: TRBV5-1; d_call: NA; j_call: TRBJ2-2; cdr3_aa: CASSPIQGRDTGELFF; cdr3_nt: TGCGCCAGCAGTCCGATACAGGGCCGGGACACCGGGGAGCTGTTTTTT
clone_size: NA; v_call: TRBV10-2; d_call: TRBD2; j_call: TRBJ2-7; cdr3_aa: CATGSGGYEQYF; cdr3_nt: TGCGCCACCGGTAGCGGGGGCTACGAGCAGTACTTC
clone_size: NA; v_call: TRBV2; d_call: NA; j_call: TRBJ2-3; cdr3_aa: CASSEEIFADTQYF; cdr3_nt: TGTGCCAGCAGTGAGGAGATTTTCGCAGATACGCAGTATTTT
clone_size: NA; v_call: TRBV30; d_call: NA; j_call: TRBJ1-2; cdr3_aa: CAWSITGGYGYTF; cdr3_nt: TGTGCCTGGAGTATCACCGGGGGGTATGGCTACACCTTC
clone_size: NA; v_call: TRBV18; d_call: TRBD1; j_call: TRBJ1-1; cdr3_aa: CASSSGTVLNTEAFF; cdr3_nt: TGTGCCAGCTCATCGGGGACAGTTTTGAACACTGAAGCTTTCTTT
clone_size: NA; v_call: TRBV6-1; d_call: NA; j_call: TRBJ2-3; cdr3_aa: CASGGQPTSTDTQYF; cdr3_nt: TGTGCCAGCGGGGGACAACCTACTAGCACAGATACGCAGTATTTT
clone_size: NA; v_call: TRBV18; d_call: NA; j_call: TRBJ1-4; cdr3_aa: CASSPGPELFF; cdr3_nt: TGTGCCAGCTCACCGGGGCCCGAGCTGTTTTTT
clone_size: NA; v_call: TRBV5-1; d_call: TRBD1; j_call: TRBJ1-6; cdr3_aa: CASRGQGTTLHF; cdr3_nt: TGCGCCAGCAGAGGACAGGGGACAACCCTCCACTTT
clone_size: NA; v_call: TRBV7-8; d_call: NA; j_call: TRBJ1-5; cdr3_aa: CASSLSEFYSNQPQHF; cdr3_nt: TGTGCCAGCAGCTTATCCGAGTTCTATAGCAATCAGCCCCAGCATTTT
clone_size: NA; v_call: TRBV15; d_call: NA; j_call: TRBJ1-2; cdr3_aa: CATSRDLWGYGYTF; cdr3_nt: TGTGCCACCAGCAGAGATCTATGGGGTTATGGCTACACCTTC
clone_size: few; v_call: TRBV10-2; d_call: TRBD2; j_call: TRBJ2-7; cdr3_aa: CASSDPGLAGGTSSYEQYF; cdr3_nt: TGCGCCAGCAGTGACCCGGGACTAGCGGGGGGTACAAGCTCCTACGAGCAGTACTTC
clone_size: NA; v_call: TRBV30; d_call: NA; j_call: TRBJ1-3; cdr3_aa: CAWSVPLPGNTIYF; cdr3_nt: TGTGCCTGGAGTGTCCCCCTCCCTGGAAACACCATATATTTT
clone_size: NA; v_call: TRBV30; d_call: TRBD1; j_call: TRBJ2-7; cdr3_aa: CAWSTPGQGFGSSYEQYF; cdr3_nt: TGTGCCTGGAGTACCCCGGGACAGGGTTTTGGGTCCTCCTACGAGCAGTACTTC